The rows below give T cell receptor beta chains drawn from one sample of a study of blood T cell repertoires in COVID-19. Profiled with immunoSEQ multiplex PCR; TCRdb holds only in-frame clones, not every one. The sample lists 250,000 or so clones; 83% were seen once. Sequenced material: PBMCs or T cells enriched from blood (not recorded which). The source is a middle-aged woman who had been exposed to COVID-19. Each CDR3 is given with its conserved first and last residue. A D gene is named only where the DNA matches it firmly. Size is stated for part of the rows, as once, few or many counts, or as a class when the clone is expanded.

j_gene,abundance,d_gene,v_gene,CDR3nt,CDR3aa
TRBJ2-5,NA,TRBD2,TRBV7-8,TGTGCCAGCAGCGAATACCCGGGACTACTACAGAAGGAGACCCAGTACTTC,CASSEYPGLLQKETQYF
TRBJ1-1,NA,TRBD1,TRBV3-1/TRBV3-2,TGTGCCAGCAGCCTAACCGGGACAGCCCAAGGATTATTAAGAGCTTTCTTT,CASSLTGTAQGLLRAFF
TRBJ1-2,NA,NA,TRBV2,TGTGCCAGCTTTGACAGGAACTATGGCTACACCTTC,CASFDRNYGYTF
TRBJ2-7,NA,TRBD1,TRBV28,TGTGCCAGCAGTTTAAATCCGGACAGGGCATACGAGCAGTACTTC,CASSLNPDRAYEQYF
TRBJ1-2,NA,NA,TRBV5-1,TGCGCCAGCAGCTTTACGGGATCTAACTATGGCTACACCTTC,CASSFTGSNYGYTF
TRBJ1-2,NA,TRBD1,TRBV9,TGTGCCAGCAGCGGAGAGGACAGGGGGCCTGGCTACACCTTC,CASSGEDRGPGYTF
TRBJ1-3,NA,NA,TRBV9,TGTGCCAGCGTATCTTGGAGTTCTGGAAACACCATATATTTT,CASVSWSSGNTIYF
TRBJ2-2,NA,TRBD2,TRBV5-1,TGCGCCAGCAGCCCCAGGACTAGCGGGGTGGCCGGGGAGCTGTTTTTT,CASSPRTSGVAGELFF
TRBJ1-1,NA,TRBD1,TRBV27,TGTGCCAGCGGGTTACAGGGGGCTGAAGCTTTCTTT,CASGLQGAEAFF
TRBJ1-1,few,NA,TRBV13,TGTGCCAGCAGCTTAGAGGCAGGGGATGTTGGCACTGAAGCTTTCTTT,CASSLEAGDVGTEAFF
TRBJ2-3,NA,TRBD2,TRBV28,TGTGCCGGACGGACTAGCGGAACCACAGATACGCAGTATTTT,CAGRTSGTTDTQYF
TRBJ2-7,NA,NA,TRBV30,TGTGCCTGGAGTGTTGGACTGAGATCCTACGAGCAGTACTTC,CAWSVGLRSYEQYF
TRBJ2-1,NA,NA,TRBV5-8,TGTGCCAGCAGCTTGGTCGGACAGAACTACAATGAGCAGTTCTTC,CASSLVGQNYNEQFF
TRBJ2-1,once,NA,TRBV5-5,TGTGCCAGCAGCTTGGTCGCCTCAGATGAGCAGTTCTTC,CASSLVASDEQFF
TRBJ1-5,NA,NA,TRBV30,TGTGCCTGGACTCCCGGGGGGTATAGCAATCAGCCCCAGCATTTT,CAWTPGGYSNQPQHF
TRBJ2-7,once,TRBD2,TRBV18,TGTGCCAGCTCACCACCCCTGGCGGGGGGGCTTTCCGAGCAGTACTTC,CASSPPLAGGLSEQYF
TRBJ1-3,NA,NA,TRBV12-3/TRBV12-4,TGTGCCAGCACCGGGGACACTACGGCCATATATTTT,CASTGDTTAIYF
TRBJ1-5,few,NA,TRBV7-9,TGTGCCAGCAGCTTAGGGGGGCTCAATCAGCCCCAGCATTTT,CASSLGGLNQPQHF
TRBJ1-1,NA,NA,TRBV3-1/TRBV3-2,TGTGCCAGCAGCCAAGCAGGGGTAAGAGGGACTGAAGCTTTCTTT,CASSQAGVRGTEAFF
TRBJ2-3,NA,TRBD2,TRBV10-3,TGTGCCACTGCCGGGACTAGCGGTTCCACAGATATGCAGTATTTT,CATAGTSGSTDMQYF
TRBJ1-2,NA,NA,TRBV28,TGTGCCAGCAGTCGAACAGGGAACTATGGCTACACCTTC,CASSRTGNYGYTF
TRBJ1-2,NA,NA,TRBV5-6,TGTGCCAGCAGCTTGGACAGCTATGGCTACACCTTC,CASSLDSYGYTF
TRBJ2-3,NA,TRBD2,TRBV3-1/TRBV3-2,TGTGCCAGCAGCCAAGAGGCTACTAGCGGGAGCACAGATACGCAGTATTTT,CASSQEATSGSTDTQYF
TRBJ1-1,NA,NA,TRBV5-1,TGCGCCAGCAGCGGCGGGGCCTCGAACACTGAAGCTTTCTTT,CASSGGASNTEAFF
TRBJ1-2,NA,TRBD1,TRBV7-2,TGTGCCAGCAGCTTAAGGGGGGACAGGGCCTATGGCTACACCTTC,CASSLRGDRAYGYTF
TRBJ2-3,few,TRBD1,TRBV19,TGTGCCAGTAGTACAGACAGGGTTAGCACAGATACGCAGTATTTT,CASSTDRVSTDTQYF
TRBJ2-1,NA,NA,TRBV4-3,TGCGCCAGCAGCCCGGGTGGAAGGGGCTCCTACAATGAGCAGTTCTTC,CASSPGGRGSYNEQFF
TRBJ1-2,NA,TRBD1,TRBV24-1,TGTGCCACCAGTACAGGGGACTATGGCTACACCTTC,CATSTGDYGYTF
TRBJ2-7,NA,NA,TRBV7-9,TGTGCCAGCAGCTTAGCGGTGGGGAGCTCCTACGAGCAGTACTTC,CASSLAVGSSYEQYF
TRBJ1-2,NA,NA,TRBV21-1,TGTGCCAGCAGCGTGTCGACAAGCTTCTATGGCTACACCTTC,CASSVSTSFYGYTF
TRBJ1-5,NA,TRBD1,TRBV6-1,TGTGCCAGCAGTGATGATATCCGACAGGGATCATCAGCCCAGCATTTT,CASSDDIRQGSSAQHF
TRBJ2-2,NA,TRBD1,TRBV24-1,TGTGCCACCAGTGATCCGACAGGGGGTCTCTCCGGGGAGCTGTTTTTT,CATSDPTGGLSGELFF
TRBJ1-6,NA,TRBD1,TRBV19,TGTGCCAGTAGTATACAGGGGGCGGATAATTCACCCCTCCACTTT,CASSIQGADNSPLHF
TRBJ1-2,NA,NA,TRBV6-5,TGTGCCAGCAGTTCGCCCGTCCTAAACTATGGCTACACCTTC,CASSSPVLNYGYTF
TRBJ2-2,NA,NA,TRBV2,TGTGCCAGCAGTCCTCATGGGGGGACGAACACCGGGGAGCTGTTTTTT,CASSPHGGTNTGELFF